These 16 T cell receptor beta chains were all obtained from the same sample, sequenced in a study of cytomegalovirus exposure and HLA in healthy donors (dated by TCRdb to the late 2010s). Libraries were made using the immunoSEQ multiplex PCR assay. TCRdb's version of the immuneACCESS table is confined to in-frame rearrangements and falls short of the full clone set. An unresolved V gene accounts for under half of the shortfall where checked; the remainder is of unknown origin. The sample table holds around 99,000 clones, of which about 88% were seen once. 2% to 2.5% of the sample belongs to the ten largest clones. Sequencing input: PBMCs. These receptor sequences come from a woman aged 18-30 years in good health and CMV-seronegative.

The chain uses TRBV11-3 and TRBJ1-5; tentatively, D is TRBD1 (5 bases). The CDR3 has 15 amino acids. The germline gives CDR1 SGHNT, CDR2 YENEEA. Trimming took off 5 bases at V and 3 bases at J, with 14 bases between the two ends. Here the CDR3 DNA reads TGTGCCAGCAGCGGGGTAGGGGACTCCAATCAGCCCCAGCATTTT. This gives the protein CASSGVGDSNQPQHF. Combining the CDR3 with reference TRBV11-3 and TRBJ1-5 gives the whole variable domain EAGVVQSPRYKIIEKKQPVAFWCNPISGHNTLYWYLQNLGQGPELLIRYENEEAVDDSQLPKDRFSAERLKGVDSTLKIQPAELGDSAVYLCASSGVGDSNQPQHFGDGTRLSIL.

The V and J genes are TRBV5-1 and TRBJ2-7, with 9 bases lining up with TRBD2. Germline CDR1 SGHRS, CDR2 YFSETQ. The CDR3 length is 13 residues. J was trimmed by 4 bases and V by 5 bases; bases with no gene match: 4. The CDR3 DNA reads TGCGCCAGCAGTAGCGGGAGAGGGTACGAGCAGTACTTC. It specifies CASSSGRGYEQYF.

The V gene is TRBV30, the J gene TRBJ1-3; D ambiguous. CDR1 is GTSNPN and CDR2 is SVGIG in the germline V gene (reference sequence). V was cut by 5 bases and J by 2 bases, with 7 bases left in between. The CDR3 spans 12 residues. The CDR3 reads CAWWQPGNTIYF. The CDR3 DNA reads TGTGCCTGGTGGCAACCTGGAAACACCATATATTTT.

The chain is built from TRBV7-9 and TRBJ2-5; D remains unclear. Germline CDR1 reads SEHNR; CDR2 reads FQNEAQ (reference sequence). This CDR3 region has 14 residues. V lost 5 bases to trimming and J lost 0 bases, with 10 bases between them. CDR3 residues: CASSPMQYQETQYF. In DNA, the CDR3 is TGTGCCAGCAGCCCCATGCAGTACCAAGAGACCCAGTACTTC. The full variable domain, in which reference TRBV7-9 and TRBJ2-5 provide the parts outside the CDR3, is DTGVSQNPRHKITKRGQNVTFRCDPISEHNRLYWYRQTLGQGPEFLTYFQNEAQLEKSRLLSDRFSAERPKGSFSTLEIQRTEQGDSAMYLCASSPMQYQETQYFGPGTRLLVL.

This rearrangement joins TRBV30 to TRBJ1-1; D unresolved. V lost 3 bases to trimming and J lost 7 bases, with 15 bases between them. The CDR3 is 13 residues long. Germline V gene data show CDR1 as GTSNPN and CDR2 as SVGIG (reference sequence). The CDR3 region has the DNA TGTGCCTGGAGGGTCTCTAGGGAGAGTGAAGCTTTCTTT. Its protein product is CAWRVSRESEAFF.

The chain has TRBV6-1 and TRBJ2-3; tentative D call: TRBD2 (6 bases). CDR3 length: 14 residues. Trimming left V 1 base short and J 4 bases short, with 9 bases between. Germline values: CDR1 MNHNS, CDR2 SASEGT. CDR3 protein: CASSEGAGSDTQYF. In DNA, the CDR3 is TGTGCCAGCAGTGAAGGTGCGGGGTCAGATACGCAGTATTTT.

J is TRBJ2-1 and V is TRBV4-3; the match to TRBD1 covers 8 bases. The germline CDR1 and CDR2 sequences are LGHNA and YSLEER. This CDR3 region has 15 residues. The V gene end was trimmed by 1 base and the J gene end by 5 bases; junction bases not matched to a gene: 4. The CDR3 bases are TGCGCCAGCAGCCAAGGGACAGGGCCCCACAATGAGCAGTTCTTC. Translated: CASSQGTGPHNEQFF.

The chain has TRBV7-9 and TRBJ1-5; 7 nucleotides align to TRBD1. From germline, CDR1 is SEHNR and CDR2 FQNEAQ (reference sequence). The CDR3 loop spans 13 amino acids. V trimming: 3 bases; J trimming: 7 bases; junction bases outside the gene matches: 3. CDR3 DNA: TGTGCCAGCAGCTTGAGACAGGGACAGCCCCAGCATTTT. Translation: CASSLRQGQPQHF.

The genes are TRBV4-3 and TRBJ2-6; TRBD1 aligns across 8 bases. V shed 1 base, J shed 9 bases, and the junction held 11 bases outside the gene matches. Germline V gives CDR1 LGHNA, CDR2 YSLEER. This CDR3 has 17 amino acids. CDR3 bases: TGCGCCAGCAGCCAAGTCAGGTGGGACAGGTTGGGCAACGTCCTGACTTTC. It codes for CASSQVRWDRLGNVLTF.

The rearrangement joins TRBV4-1 to TRBJ1-2; D possibly corresponds to TRBD1 (6 bases). Per the germline V gene, CDR1 is MGHRA and CDR2 is YSYEKL. CDR3 length equals 15 residues. Trimming took off 4 bases at V and 0 bases at J, with 12 bases between the two ends. DNA for the CDR3: TGCGCCAGCAGCCTCAACAGGGCTTCTAACTATGGCTACACCTTC. Protein: CASSLNRASNYGYTF.

This chain joins TRBV11-2 and TRBJ1-2; D is possibly TRBD1 (5 bases). Looked up from germline, CDR1 is SGHAT and CDR2 is FQNNGV. This CDR3 contains 15 residues. V was trimmed by 2 bases and J by 4 bases, leaving 14 bases between them. The CDR3 region has the DNA TGTGCCAGCAGCTTATTTGCAGGGCCCCGCTATGGCTACACCTTC. Translating gives CASSLFAGPRYGYTF.

The rearrangement uses TRBV29-1 and TRBJ2-7, with D unclear. The germline V and J ends were trimmed by 3 bases and 0 bases, with 15 bases remaining between them. Germline loops: CDR1 SQVTM, CDR2 ANQGSEA. The CDR3 has 15 residues. In DNA, the CDR3 is TGCAGCGTTGAGAGCGCCACGTCTAGCTCCTACGAGCAGTACTTC. Translation: CSVESATSSSYEQYF.

This clone showed up just once. The chain uses TRBV28 and TRBJ2-1; perhaps TRBD1 as D (5 bases). The CDR3 is 14 residues long. Trimming removed 2 bases from V and 7 bases from J, with 12 bases in between. The germline CDR1 and CDR2 sequences are MDHEN and SYDVKM. The CDR3 nucleotides read TGTGCCAGCAGTTTAACAGGTAGTGGGAATGAGCAGTTCTTC. This encodes CASSLTGSGNEQFF.

The chain employs TRBV4-2 and TRBJ2-2, with a possible D match to TRBD2 (5 bases). This CDR3 contains 16 residues. CDR1 and CDR2 from the germline V gene are LGHNA and YNFKEQ. V lost 1 base and J lost 7, with 16 bases in between. DNA of the CDR3: TGTGCCAGCAGCCAAGCTCACCTCGGTGCGGGCGGGGAGCTGTTTTTT. Translating it yields CASSQAHLGAGGELFF.

The V call is TRBV20-1, the J call TRBJ2-7, with D possibly being TRBD1 (6 bases). Germline lookup yields CDR1 DFQATT and CDR2 SNEGSKA (reference sequence). The V end lost 6 bases, the J end lost 6 bases, and 12 bases lay between the germline ends. This CDR3 region has 11 residues. The CDR3 reads CSAHRVTEQYF. As DNA, the CDR3 is TGCAGTGCCCACAGGGTAACCGAGCAGTACTTC.

The genes are TRBV4-3 and TRBJ1-2; 8 positions match TRBD1. Trimming took 4 bases from V and 7 from J; bases not matched to a gene: 14. The germline CDR1 and CDR2 sequences are LGHNA and YSLEER. The CDR3 is made up of 16 amino acids. The CDR3 spells CASSPGGGYRGSGYTF. In DNA, the CDR3 is TGCGCCAGCAGCCCAGGAGGTGGCTACAGGGGGTCTGGCTACACCTTC.